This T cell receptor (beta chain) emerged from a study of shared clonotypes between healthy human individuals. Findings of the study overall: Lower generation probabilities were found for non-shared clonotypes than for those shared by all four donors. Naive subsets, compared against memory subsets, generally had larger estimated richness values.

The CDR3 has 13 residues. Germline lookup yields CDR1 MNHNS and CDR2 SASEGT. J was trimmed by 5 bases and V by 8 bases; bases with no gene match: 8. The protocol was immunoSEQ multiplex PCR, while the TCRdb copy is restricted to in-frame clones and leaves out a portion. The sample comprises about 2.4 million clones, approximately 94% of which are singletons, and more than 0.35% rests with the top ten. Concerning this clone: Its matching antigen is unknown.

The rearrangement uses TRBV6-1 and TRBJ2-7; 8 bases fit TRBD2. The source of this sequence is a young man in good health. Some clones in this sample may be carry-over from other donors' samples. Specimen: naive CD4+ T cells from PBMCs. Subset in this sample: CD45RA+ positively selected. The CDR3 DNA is TGTGCCAGCGTGCGGGGGGCCGTGGACGAGCAGTACTTC. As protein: CASVRGAVDEQYF.